Presented here are 6 T cell receptor beta chains from one specimen sequenced in a study of shared clonotypes between healthy human individuals. Terminally differentiated effector memory CD45RA+ cells were left out of the naive CD8 fraction, which was CD45RO-negative and positively selected for CCR7. Produced via immunoSEQ multiplex PCR; TCRdb's table is partial and in-frame only. The data show roughly 890,000 clones, more than 85% seen once. Sequenced material: naive CD8+ T cells sorted from blood. These receptors all stem from a man in his thirties or forties in good health.

V usage is TRBV7-3 and J usage is TRBJ2-1; no clear D. The CDR3 runs to 16 residues. V lost 3 bases, J lost 4 bases, and 16 bases lay in between. The germline gives CDR1 SGHTA, CDR2 FQGTGA. Here the CDR3 reads CASSFQGDGYYNEQFF. CDR3 coding DNA: TGTGCCAGCAGCTTTCAAGGAGACGGCTATTACAATGAGCAGTTCTTC.

The chain combines TRBV5-1 with TRBJ2-3; D gene uncertain. The CDR3 spans 15 residues. V was pared by 3 bases and J by 5 bases, with 16 bases between. Germline CDR1 and CDR2: SGHRS and YFSETQ. The CDR3 loop reads CASSSRTTRIDTQYF. The CDR3 bases are TGCGCCAGCAGCTCAAGGACGACTCGGATAGATACGCAGTATTTT. The full variable domain, rest sourced from reference TRBV5-1 and TRBJ2-3, is KAGVTQTPRYLIKTRGQQVTLSCSPISGHRSVSWYQQTPGQGLQFLFEYFSETQRNKGNFPGRFSGRQFSNSRSEMNVSTLELGDSALYLCASSSRTTRIDTQYFGPGTRLTVL.

The chain's CDR3 is CASSLSGSLREFF. Here the CDR3 DNA reads TGTGCCAGCAGCTTATCGGGCAGTCTAAGGGAGTTCTTC. The chain carries TRBV7-9 and TRBJ2-1, with D hard to call. Germline V lookup: CDR1 SEHNR, CDR2 FQNEAQ (reference sequence). V was trimmed by 2 bases and J by 14 bases, leaving 16 bases between them. The CDR3 runs 13 residues.

The gene calls are TRBV4-1 and TRBJ2-1, with TRBD2 matching over 9 bases. CDR1 MGHRA and CDR2 YSYEKL come from the germline V gene. V lost 4 bases and J lost 8; bases outside the gene matches: 9. The CDR3 spans 15 residues. The CDR3, as DNA: TGCGCCAGCAGCCTTGGGACTAGCCCCGGGGATGAGCAGTTCTTC. Translating gives CASSLGTSPGDEQFF.

The genes are TRBV11-2 and TRBJ2-3; the D is unclear. Germline V gene data show CDR1 as SGHAT and CDR2 as FQNNGV. With 4 bases removed from V and 4 bases from J, the gap between germline ends came to 9 bases. This CDR3 comprises 13 residues. The CDR3 coding sequence is TGTGCCAGCAGCTACCTACAGTCAGATACGCAGTATTTT. It codes for CASSYLQSDTQYF.

J is TRBJ1-4 and V is TRBV6-1; D might be TRBD1 (5 bases). Trimming removed 6 bases from V and 6 bases from J, with 8 bases in between. CDR3 length: 12 residues. Germline V lookup: CDR1 MNHNS, CDR2 SASEGT. CDR3 residues: CASRRGDEKLFF. The CDR3 DNA reads as TGTGCCAGCAGGCGGGGGGATGAAAAACTGTTTTTT.